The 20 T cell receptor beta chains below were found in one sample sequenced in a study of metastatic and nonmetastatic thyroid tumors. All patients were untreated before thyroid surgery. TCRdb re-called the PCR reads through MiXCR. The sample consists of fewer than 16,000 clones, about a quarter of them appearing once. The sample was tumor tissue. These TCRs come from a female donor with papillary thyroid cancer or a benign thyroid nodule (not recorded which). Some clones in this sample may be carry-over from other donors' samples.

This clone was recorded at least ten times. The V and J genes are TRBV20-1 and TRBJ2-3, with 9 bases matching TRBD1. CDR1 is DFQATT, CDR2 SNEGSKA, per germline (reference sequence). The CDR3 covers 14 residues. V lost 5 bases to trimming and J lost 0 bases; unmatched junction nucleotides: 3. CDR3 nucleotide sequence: TGCAGTGCTGGGACAGGGACTAGCACAGATACGCAGTATTTT. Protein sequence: CSAGTGTSTDTQYF.

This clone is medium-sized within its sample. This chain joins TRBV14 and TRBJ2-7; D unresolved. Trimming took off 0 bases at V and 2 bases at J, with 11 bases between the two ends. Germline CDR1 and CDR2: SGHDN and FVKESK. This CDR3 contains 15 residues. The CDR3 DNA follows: TGTGCCAGCAGCCAAGAAGTCACCCTAGCCTACGAGCAGTACTTC. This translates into CASSQEVTLAYEQYF.

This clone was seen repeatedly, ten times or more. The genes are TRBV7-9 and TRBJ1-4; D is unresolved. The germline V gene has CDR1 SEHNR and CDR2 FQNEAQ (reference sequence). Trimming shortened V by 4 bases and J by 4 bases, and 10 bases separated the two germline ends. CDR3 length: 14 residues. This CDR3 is CASSSEGGNEKLFF. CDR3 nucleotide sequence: TGTGCCAGCAGCTCTGAAGGAGGTAATGAAAAACTGTTTTTT.

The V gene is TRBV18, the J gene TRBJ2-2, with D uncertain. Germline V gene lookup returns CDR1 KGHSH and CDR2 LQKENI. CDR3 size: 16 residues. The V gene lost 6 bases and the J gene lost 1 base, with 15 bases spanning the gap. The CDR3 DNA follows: TGTGCCAGCTCCCGAATTAGCATGGTGAACACCGGGGAGCTGTTTTTT. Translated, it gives CASSRISMVNTGELFF. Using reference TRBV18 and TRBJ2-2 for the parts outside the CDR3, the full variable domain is NAGVMQNPRHLVRRRGQEARLRCSPMKGHSHVYWYRQLPEEGLKFMVYLQKENIIDESGMPKERFSAEFPKEGPSILRIQQVVRGDSAAYFCASSRISMVNTGELFFGEGSRLTVL.

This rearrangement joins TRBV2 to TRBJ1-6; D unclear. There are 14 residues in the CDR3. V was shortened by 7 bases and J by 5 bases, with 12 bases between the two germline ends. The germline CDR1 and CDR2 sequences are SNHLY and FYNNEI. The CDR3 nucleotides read TGTGCCAGCACCAAATGGGCGGATAATTCACCCCTCCACTTT. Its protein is CASTKWADNSPLHF. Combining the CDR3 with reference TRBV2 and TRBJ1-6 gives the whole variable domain EPEVTQTPSHQVTQMGQEVILRCVPISNHLYFYWYRQILGQKVEFLVSFYNNEISEKSEIFDDQFSVERPDGSNFTLKIRSTKLEDSAMYFCASTKWADNSPLHFGNGTRLTVT.

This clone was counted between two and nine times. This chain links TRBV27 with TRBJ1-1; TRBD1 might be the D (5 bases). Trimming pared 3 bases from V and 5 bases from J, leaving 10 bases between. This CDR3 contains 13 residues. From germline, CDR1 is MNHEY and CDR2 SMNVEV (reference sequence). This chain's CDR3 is CASSLPGGTEAFF. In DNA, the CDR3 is TGTGCCAGCAGTTTGCCCGGGGGGACTGAAGCTTTCTTT.

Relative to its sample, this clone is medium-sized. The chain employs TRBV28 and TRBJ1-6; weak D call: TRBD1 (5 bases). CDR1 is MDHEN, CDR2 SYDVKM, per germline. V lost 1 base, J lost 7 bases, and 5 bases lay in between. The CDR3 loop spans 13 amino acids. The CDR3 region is CASSLSGNSPLHF. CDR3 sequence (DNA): TGTGCCAGCAGTTTATCAGGGAATTCACCCCTCCACTTT. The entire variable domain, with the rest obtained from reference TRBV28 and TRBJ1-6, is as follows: DVKVTQSSRYLVKRTGEKVFLECVQDMDHENMFWYRQDPGLGLRLIYFSYDVKMKEKGDIPEGYSVSREKKERFSLILESASTNQTSMYLCASSLSGNSPLHFGNGTRLTVT.

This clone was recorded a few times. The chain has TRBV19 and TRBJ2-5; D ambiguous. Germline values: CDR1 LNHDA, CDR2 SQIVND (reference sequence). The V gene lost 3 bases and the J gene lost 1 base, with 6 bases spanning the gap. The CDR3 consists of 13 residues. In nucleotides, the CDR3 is TGTGCCAGTAGTATGGATTTCCAAGAGACCCAGTACTTC. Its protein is CASSMDFQETQYF.

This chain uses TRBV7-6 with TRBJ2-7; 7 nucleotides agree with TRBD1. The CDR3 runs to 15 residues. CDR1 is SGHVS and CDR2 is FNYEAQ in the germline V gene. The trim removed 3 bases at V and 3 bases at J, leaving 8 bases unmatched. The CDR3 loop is CASSLYRGSGYEQYF. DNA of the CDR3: TGTGCCAGCAGCTTGTACAGGGGATCGGGCTACGAGCAGTACTTC.

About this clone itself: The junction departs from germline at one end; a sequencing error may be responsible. The CDR3 region has the DNA TGTGCCAGCAGCCCTCGGCGGTGGCAAGGTGCTGGGGCCAACGTCCTTACTTTC. It specifies CASSPRRWQGAGANVLTF. The chain links TRBV7-6 to TRBJ2-6, with a weak D call TRBD1 (5 bases). CDR1 is SGHVS, CDR2 FNYEAQ, per germline. The length of the CDR3 is 18 residues. Supplemented by reference TRBV7-6 and TRBJ2-6, the full variable domain reads GAGVSQSPRYKVTKRGQDVALRCDPISGHVSLYWYRQALGQGPEFLTYFNYEAQQDKSGLPNDRFSAERPEGSISTLTIQRTEQRDSAMYRCASSPRRWQGAGANVLTFGAGSRLTVL.

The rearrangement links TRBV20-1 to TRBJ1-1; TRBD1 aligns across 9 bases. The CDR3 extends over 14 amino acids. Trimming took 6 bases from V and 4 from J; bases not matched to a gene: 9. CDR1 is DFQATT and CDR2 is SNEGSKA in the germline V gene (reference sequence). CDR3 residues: CSALQGASRTEAFF. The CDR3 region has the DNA TGCAGTGCCTTACAGGGGGCGAGTCGCACTGAAGCTTTCTTT.

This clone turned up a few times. This CDR3 reads CASSYLETSGSPHEQFF. Written as DNA, the CDR3 is TGTGCCAGCAGTTACCTAGAAACTAGCGGGAGCCCCCATGAGCAGTTCTTC. The V and J genes are TRBV6-5 and TRBJ2-1; 11 nucleotides align to TRBD2. With V trimmed by 2 bases and J by 8 bases, 11 bases remained unmatched. The CDR3 runs to 17 residues. Per germline, CDR1 MNHEY and CDR2 SVGAGI.

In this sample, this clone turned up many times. CDR3 region: CASSQELGGYEQYF. The DNA of the CDR3 is TGCGCCAGCAGCCAAGAACTCGGGGGATACGAGCAGTACTTC. The rearrangement links TRBV4-1 to TRBJ2-7; weak D call: TRBD2 (6 bases). This CDR3 contains 14 residues. The V and J ends lost 0 bases and 4 bases respectively, with 10 bases between them. The V gene's germline CDR1 is MGHRA and CDR2 YSYEKL.

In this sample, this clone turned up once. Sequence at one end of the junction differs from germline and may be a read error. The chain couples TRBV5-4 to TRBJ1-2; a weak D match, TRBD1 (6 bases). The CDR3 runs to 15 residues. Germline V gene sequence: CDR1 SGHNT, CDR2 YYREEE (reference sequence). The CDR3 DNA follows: TGTGCCAGCACCTTGGGGGGCGCAGAGAACTATGGCTACACCTTC. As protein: CASTLGGAENYGYTF.

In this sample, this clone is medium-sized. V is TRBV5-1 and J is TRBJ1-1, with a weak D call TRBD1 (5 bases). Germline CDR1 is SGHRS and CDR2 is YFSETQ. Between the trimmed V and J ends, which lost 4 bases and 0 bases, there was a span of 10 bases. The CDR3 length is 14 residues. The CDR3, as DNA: TGCGCCAGCAGCCCGACAGTAATGAACACTGAAGCTTTCTTT. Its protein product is CASSPTVMNTEAFF.

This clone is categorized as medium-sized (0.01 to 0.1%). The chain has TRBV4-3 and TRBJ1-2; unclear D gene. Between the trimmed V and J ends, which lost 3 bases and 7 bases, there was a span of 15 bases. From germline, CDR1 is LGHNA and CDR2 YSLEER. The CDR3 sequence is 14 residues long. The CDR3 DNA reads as TGCGCCAGCAGCCACTTAGATGACCGGGGTGGCTACACCTTC. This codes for CASSHLDDRGGYTF.

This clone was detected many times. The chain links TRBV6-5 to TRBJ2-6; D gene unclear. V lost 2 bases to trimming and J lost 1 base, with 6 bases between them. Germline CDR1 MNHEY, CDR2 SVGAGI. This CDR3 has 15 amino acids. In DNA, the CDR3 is TGTGCCAGCAGTTACGAGGAATCTGGGGCCAACGTCCTGACTTTC. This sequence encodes CASSYEESGANVLTF.

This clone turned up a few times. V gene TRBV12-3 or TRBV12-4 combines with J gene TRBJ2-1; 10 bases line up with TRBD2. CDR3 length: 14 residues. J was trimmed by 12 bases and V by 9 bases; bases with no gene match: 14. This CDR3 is CASSHAPRTSGQFF. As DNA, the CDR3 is TGTGCCAGTAGTCATGCCCCCCGGACTAGCGGGCAGTTCTTC.

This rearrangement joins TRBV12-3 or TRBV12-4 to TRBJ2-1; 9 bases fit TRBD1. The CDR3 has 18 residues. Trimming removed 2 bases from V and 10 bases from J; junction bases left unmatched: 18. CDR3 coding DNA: TGTGCCAGCAGTTTATTTCTCACTACGGGACAGGGACAGAGAGAGCAGTTCTTC. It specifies CASSLFLTTGQGQREQFF.

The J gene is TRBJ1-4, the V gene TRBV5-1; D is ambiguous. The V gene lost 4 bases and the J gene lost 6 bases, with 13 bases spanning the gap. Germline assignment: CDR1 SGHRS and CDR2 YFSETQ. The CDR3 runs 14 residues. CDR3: CASSPGSGDEKLFF. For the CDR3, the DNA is TGCGCCAGCAGCCCGGGGTCTGGGGATGAAAAACTGTTTTTT.